This passage covers 18 T cell receptor beta chains from one sample sequenced in a study of cytomegalovirus exposure and HLA in healthy donors. The primer mix had 60 Vbeta and 13 Jbeta primers. Clones were read by immunoSEQ multiplex PCR, and TCRdb kept only the in-frame ones, dropping some. The table for this sample gives under 90,000 clones. The specimen sequenced was PBMCs. These TCRs come from a man aged 45 to 65 in good health and CMV-seropositive.

The V gene is TRBV7-2, the J gene TRBJ1-1; D possibly corresponds to TRBD1 (5 bases). The CDR3 length is 14 residues. The germline V and J ends were trimmed by 5 bases and 2 bases, with 12 bases remaining between them. Per the germline V gene, CDR1 is SGHTA and CDR2 is FQGNSA. CDR3 DNA sequence: TGTGCCAGCAGCCCTCGACAGAGTAACACTGAAGCTTTCTTT. It yields the protein CASSPRQSNTEAFF.

V gene TRBV6-5 combines with J gene TRBJ2-1; 7 bases are shared with TRBD2. Germline V lookup: CDR1 MNHEY, CDR2 SVGAGI. The CDR3 runs 13 residues. Unmatched junction bases numbered 13, after V lost 5 bases and J lost 15 bases. As DNA, the CDR3 is TGTGCCAGCAGTCCCCGGGGGGACGCCAAAAGGTTCTTC. As protein: CASSPRGDAKRFF.

V and J are TRBV6-1 and TRBJ2-7; D is perhaps TRBD1 (5 bases). Germline CDR1 is MNHNS and CDR2 is SASEGT. The CDR3 loop spans 14 amino acids. Trimming removed 6 bases at V and 3 bases at J, with 15 bases between. CDR3 in DNA: TGTGCCAGCAGGTTACAGGAAACCAGCTACGAGCAGTACTTC. This sequence encodes CASRLQETSYEQYF.

The rearrangement links TRBV19 to TRBJ1-5, with 9 bases fitting TRBD1. CDR1 and CDR2 (germline): LNHDA, SQIVND (reference sequence). This CDR3 comprises 17 residues. V lost 3 bases to trimming and J lost 2 bases; unmatched junction nucleotides: 8. DNA of the CDR3: TGTGCCAGTAGTATTCTACAGGGGGCGGAAGGCAATCAGCCCCAGCATTTT. Protein sequence: CASSILQGAEGNQPQHF.

This chain uses TRBV25-1 with TRBJ1-2, with D perhaps matching TRBD1 (5 bases). Germline CDR1 reads MGHDK; CDR2 reads SYGVNS. The CDR3 spans 14 residues. CDR3 coding DNA: TGTACCGGTCCAAGGGCGCTCAGGGAAGAAGGCTACACCTTC. This translates into CTGPRALREEGYTF.

The genes are TRBV6-1 and TRBJ1-2, with TRBD1 matching 7 bases. V lost 0 bases to trimming and J lost 4 bases; unmatched junction nucleotides: 11. Germline-derived CDR1 and CDR2 are MNHNS and SASEGT. The CDR3 length is 17 residues. CDR3 region: CASSEALWDSNPYGYTF. The CDR3 DNA sequence: TGTGCCAGCAGTGAAGCGCTTTGGGACAGCAACCCCTATGGCTACACCTTC.

The rearrangement joins TRBV5-1 to TRBJ2-2; 8 positions agree with TRBD2. Germline V CDR1 and CDR2: SGHRS, YFSETQ. The CDR3 is made up of 15 amino acids. V was clipped by 4 bases and J by 2 bases; unmatched bases: 4. The CDR3 protein is CASSPLAGNTGELFF. The CDR3 coding sequence is TGCGCCAGCAGCCCATTAGCGGGAAACACCGGGGAGCTGTTTTTT.

The chain is built from TRBV10-3 and TRBJ1-3; 9 bases map to TRBD1. Germline trimming cut 11 bases from V and 4 bases from J; bases unmatched to any gene: 12. This CDR3 comprises 15 residues. Germline CDR1 and CDR2: ENHRY and SYGVKD. The CDR3 protein is CALTPGQGRGNTIYF. CDR3 DNA sequence: TGTGCCCTTACTCCGGGACAGGGAAGGGGAAACACCATATATTTT.

With regard to this clone: Other nucleotide sequences in the sample specify the same CDR3. The rearrangement links TRBV19 to TRBJ2-3, with 7 bases that match TRBD2. Germline CDR1 reads LNHDA; CDR2 reads SQIVND (reference sequence). The CDR3 runs to 18 residues. CDR3 amino acids: CAPSKLEGLAVSTDTQYF. CDR3 coding DNA: TGTGCACCAAGTAAGTTGGAGGGTCTAGCGGTTAGCACAGATACGCAGTATTTT.

The chain carries TRBV7-3 and TRBJ2-3; 11 bases fit TRBD1. This CDR3 has 18 amino acids. The germline CDR1 and CDR2 sequences are SGHTA and FQGTGA. The V gene end was trimmed by 4 bases and the J gene end by 0 bases; junction bases not matched to a gene: 9. CDR3 bases: TGTGCCAGCAGCTCCTTGGGGACAGGGGGTTATAGCACAGATACGCAGTATTTT. It specifies CASSSLGTGGYSTDTQYF.

V is TRBV29-1 and J is TRBJ1-1; D not certain. There are 13 residues in the CDR3. Between the trimmed V and J ends, which lost 7 bases and 1 base, there was a span of 13 bases. Per germline, CDR1 SQVTM and CDR2 ANQGSEA. The CDR3 sequence is CSANIVPNTEAFF. CDR3 nucleotides: TGCAGCGCCAATATAGTCCCGAACACTGAAGCTTTCTTT.

V and J are TRBV6-6 and TRBJ2-6; TRBD1 aligns across 8 bases. CDR3 length: 14 amino acids. Germline values: CDR1 MNHNY, CDR2 SVGAGI (reference sequence). Losses at the gene ends were 5 bases for V and 9 bases for J; bases not matched to a gene: 6. The CDR3 here is CASSRGQGGNVLTF. CDR3 in DNA: TGTGCCAGCAGTAGAGGACAGGGCGGCAACGTCCTGACTTTC.

The rearrangement uses TRBV5-6 and TRBJ1-2, with D maybe TRBD1 (6 bases). Germline CDR1 and CDR2: SGHDT and YYEEEE. The CDR3 extends over 13 amino acids. V was cut by 4 bases and J by 7 bases, with 14 bases left in between. CDR3 coding DNA: TGTGCCAGCAGCCAACAGGGATGGGGTGGCTACACCTTC. This encodes CASSQQGWGGYTF.

The chain joins TRBV18 to TRBJ2-2, with D unclear. The V end was cut by 1 base, the J end by 0 bases, with 9 bases between. Per the germline V gene, CDR1 is KGHSH and CDR2 is LQKENI. The CDR3 contains 16 residues. This CDR3 reads CASSPLLSSNTGELFF. CDR3 DNA sequence: TGTGCCAGCTCACCACTCCTGAGTTCGAACACCGGGGAGCTGTTTTTT.

The chain employs TRBV6-1 and TRBJ2-1, with 9 bases identical to TRBD2. The germline gives CDR1 MNHNS, CDR2 SASEGT. Unmatched junction bases numbered 4, after V lost 1 base and J lost 0 bases. The CDR3 totals 17 residues. DNA for the CDR3: TGTGCCAGCAGTGAAGAAGATAGCGGGAGCTCCTACAATGAGCAGTTCTTC. Its translation is CASSEEDSGSSYNEQFF.

This chain joins TRBV19 and TRBJ1-2, with TRBD1 matching 8 bases. In germline, CDR1 is LNHDA, CDR2 SQIVND (reference sequence). The V segment lost 5 bases and the J segment 4 bases; nucleotides outside the gene matches: 9. The CDR3 has 15 residues. CDR3 coding DNA: TGTGCCAGTAGTCCGGCGGACAGGGCCGTCTATGGCTACACCTTC. It specifies CASSPADRAVYGYTF.

The V and J genes are TRBV18 and TRBJ1-2; 9 positions match TRBD1. In germline, CDR1 is KGHSH, CDR2 LQKENI. The CDR3 runs 14 residues. Trimming removed 6 bases from V and 6 bases from J; junction bases left unmatched: 8. The DNA for the CDR3 is TGTGCCAGCTCCCTACAGGGGGCCGGGGATGGCTACACCTTC. Its translation is CASSLQGAGDGYTF.

This sequence joins TRBV28 and TRBJ1-2, with 11 bases aligning to TRBD1. CDR3 length: 12 amino acids. Per germline, CDR1 MDHEN and CDR2 SYDVKM. Trimming removed 10 bases from V and 5 bases from J; junction bases left unmatched: 3. The CDR3, as DNA: TGTGCCACCAGGGACAGGGGGTATGGCTACACCTTC. The encoded protein is CATRDRGYGYTF.